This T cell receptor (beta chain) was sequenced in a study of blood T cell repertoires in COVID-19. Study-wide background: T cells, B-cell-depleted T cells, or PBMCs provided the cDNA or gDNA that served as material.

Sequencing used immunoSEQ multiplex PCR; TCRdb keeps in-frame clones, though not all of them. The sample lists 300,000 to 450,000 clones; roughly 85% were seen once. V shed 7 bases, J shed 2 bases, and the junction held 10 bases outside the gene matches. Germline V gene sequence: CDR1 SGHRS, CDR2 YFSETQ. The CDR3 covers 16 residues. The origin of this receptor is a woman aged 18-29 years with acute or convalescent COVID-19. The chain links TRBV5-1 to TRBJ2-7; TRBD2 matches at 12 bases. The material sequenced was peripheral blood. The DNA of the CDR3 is TGCGCCAGCTCACAGACTAGCGGGAGAAGCACCTACGAGCAGTACTTC. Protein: CASSQTSGRSTYEQYF.